This TCR beta chain was profiled in a study of cytomegalovirus exposure and HLA in healthy donors. About this clone: Its antigen is still unknown.

Study observations and caveats: A later analysis linked a missense variant in DCLRE1C to the trimming of TCR beta V and J genes.

The primer mix had 60 Vbeta and 13 Jbeta primers. Repertoires were generated with immunoSEQ multiplex PCR, while TCRdb's copy carries only in-frame clones and drops some. The sample yields about 160,000 clones, 60% to 80% seen once. CDR1 SGHRS and CDR2 YFSETQ come from the germline V gene. Trimming removed 1 base at V and 4 bases at J, with 6 bases between. The CDR3 is 13 amino acids. Sequencing was performed on PBMCs. This receptor was taken from a woman aged 50 to 60 in good health and CMV-seropositive. The chain links TRBV5-1 to TRBJ2-1; D gene ambiguous. The CDR3 here is CASSLTGYNEQFF. The CDR3 region has the DNA TGCGCCAGCAGCTTGACCGGGTACAATGAGCAGTTCTTC.